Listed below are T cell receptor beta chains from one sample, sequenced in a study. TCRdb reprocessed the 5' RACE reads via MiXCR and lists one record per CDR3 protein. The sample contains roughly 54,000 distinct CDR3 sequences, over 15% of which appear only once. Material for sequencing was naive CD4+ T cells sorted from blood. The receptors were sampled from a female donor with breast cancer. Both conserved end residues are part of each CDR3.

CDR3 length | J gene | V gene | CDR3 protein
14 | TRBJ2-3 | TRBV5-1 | CASMVAIRTDTQYF
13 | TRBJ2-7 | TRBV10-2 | CASSETGPDEQYF
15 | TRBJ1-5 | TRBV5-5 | CASSLSWEGIQPQHF
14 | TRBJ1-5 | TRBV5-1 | CASSPRPGDQPQHF
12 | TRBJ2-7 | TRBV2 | CASSPGIYEQYF
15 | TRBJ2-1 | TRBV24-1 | CATSDLAGNYNEQFF
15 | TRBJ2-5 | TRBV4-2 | CASSPVAGDTETQYF
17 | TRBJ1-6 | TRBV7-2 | CASSLAPPGYSDSPLHF
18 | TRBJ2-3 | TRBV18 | CASSPKDRLGPSTDTQYF
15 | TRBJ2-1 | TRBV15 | CATSSPGIHYNEQFF
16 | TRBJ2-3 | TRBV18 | CASSPARAFSTDTQYF
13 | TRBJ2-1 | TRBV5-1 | CASSTVRGYEQFF
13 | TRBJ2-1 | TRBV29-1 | CSVEDRAANEQFF
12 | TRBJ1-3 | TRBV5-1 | CASSLEGNTIYF
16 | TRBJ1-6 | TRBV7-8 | CASSHRTGGVNSPLHF
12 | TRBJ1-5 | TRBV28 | CASQGPDQPQHF
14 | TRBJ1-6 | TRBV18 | CACSPGQGHSPLHF
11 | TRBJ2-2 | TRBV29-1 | CSATGPGELFF
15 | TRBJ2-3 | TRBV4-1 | CASSQEVTRTDTQYF
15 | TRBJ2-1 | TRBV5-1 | CASSPGLAGKNEQFF
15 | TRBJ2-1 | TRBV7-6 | CASSRSGSTLNEQFF
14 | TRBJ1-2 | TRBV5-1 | CASGKDGQNYGYTF